By its share, the clone carrying this TCR beta chain is medium-sized. Its antigen is unidentified. The data were produced by immunoSEQ multiplex PCR, yet TCRdb's version contains in-frame clones alone and is incomplete. This sample has tens of thousands of clones; roughly four fifths occur once, and the top ten carry around 3.4%. The sample belongs to a study of PD-L1 blockade in urothelial cancer. Across the study: About 90% of the 29 patients were men with bladder-origin urothelial cancer. A median of roughly 140,000 T cells was found in the blood samples.

The cohort comprised individuals with locally advanced or metastatic urothelial carcinoma. Trimming removed 7 bases from V and 0 bases from J, with 12 bases in between. CDR1 is MDHEN, CDR2 SYDVKM, per germline. The CDR3 is 14 amino acids. Whole-study findings and limits: Lower pretreatment blood TCR clonality, under the median, predicted better survival, researchers reported.

The V gene is TRBV28, the J gene TRBJ1-1; D possibly corresponds to TRBD1 (6 bases). This receptor was taken from a man between 65 and 85 years old with urothelial cancer. The sequencing here drew on PBMCs, taken around atezolizumab (anti-PD-L1) treatment. The CDR3 region is CASTSTGLNTEAFF. The CDR3 bases are TGTGCCAGCACTTCAACAGGGTTGAACACTGAAGCTTTCTTT.